This record covers a single TCR beta chain. What it recognizes is unknown. Trimming took 1 base from V and 6 from J, leaving 12 bases between them. This CDR3 is 14 amino acids long. CDR1 is LGHDT and CDR2 is YNNKEL in the germline V gene (reference sequence). This sample is drawn from a study of vaccination effects on CD4 cells after COVID-19. Study as a whole: The participants, recipients of two vaccine doses, got either BNT162b2 or mRNA-1273. From a couple of convalescent patients, samples were taken 16 days and one week before vaccination.

The study, taken as a whole, reports: Small numbers of convalescent patients limited the study. It also lacked early post-infection timepoints.

Generated by immunoSEQ multiplex PCR, the TCRdb table keeps only in-frame clones and is missing some. The sample has approximately 28,000 clones, around 78% seen once. ViraFEST used viral peptide pools to expand antigen-specific CD4+ T cells before sequencing. The authors isolated CD4+ T cells after around 9 days of culture. This individual tested PCR-positive for SARS-CoV-2 infection between March and December 2020. Cultures of roughly 2 million PBMC per well contained approximately 10 IU/ml IL-2 plus 10 ug/ml peptides. The gene calls are TRBV3-1 (or the pseudogene TRBV3-2) and TRBJ1-1; D call uncertain. This TCR was recovered from a human donor who had a prior SARS-CoV-2 infection. The starting material was CD4+ T cells from PBMCs cultured with HCoV-NL63 spike peptides, obtained before COVID-19 vaccination. For the CDR3, the DNA is TGTGCCAGCAGCCAAGCCGGCCCAGACGCTGAAGCTTTCTTT. Its protein product is CASSQAGPDAEAFF.